The clone carrying this T cell receptor (beta chain) turned up a few times. Its specificity is unknown. Trimming pared 6 bases from V and 10 bases from J, leaving 13 bases between. Germline loops: CDR1 DFQATT, CDR2 SNEGSKA (reference sequence). The CDR3 has 11 amino acids. The method was immunoSEQ multiplex PCR; TCRdb's version includes in-frame clones alone and lacks a portion of them. The sample has around 56,000 clones, 65% to 85% seen once; the top ten hold around 1.6%. This record comes from a study of OX40 agonist ivuxolimab in advanced cancers. The overall study: Head and neck, renal cell, melanoma or hepatocellular carcinoma were the cancers that dose-escalation patients had. The study's findings and limits: Relative to CD4+ cells, CD8+ T cells on average had more expanded clones. Dose levels from 0.1 to 3.0 mg/kg saw CD4+ and CD8+ blood T cells expand clonally by week 6.

The sample was CD4+ or CD8+ T cells sorted from blood, taken in a trial of the OX40 agonist ivuxolimab. The chain joins TRBV20-1 to TRBJ2-1, with D possibly matching TRBD2 (5 bases). This receptor was taken from an adult with an advanced solid tumor such as melanoma, head and neck, liver or kidney cancer. The CDR3 loop is CSAPRTGEQFF. The CDR3 DNA reads TGCAGTGCCCCCCGGACGGGGGAGCAGTTCTTC.